The 10 T cell receptor beta chains presented below share a single source sample, sequenced in a study of CD8 T cells in ankylosing spondylitis. Study-wide results and limits: Typical of ankylosing spondylitis blood, it appeared, was a TCR beta motif of roughly eight highly homologous variants.

TCRdb re-called the 5' RACE reads with MiXCR, one entry per CDR3 protein. The table shows approximately 500,000 distinct CDR3 sequences, with more than 9.5% occurring only once. No antigens are known for them. Sequencing input: blood, either unsorted or a sorted T cell fraction (not recorded which). Receptors originate from a male donor with ankylosing spondylitis.

The DNA of the CDR3 is TGCAGTGCCGCCCGGACCGCCAATGAGCAGTTCTTC. Encoded protein: CSAARTANEQFF. The chain has TRBV20-1 and TRBJ2-1; D is ambiguous. V dropped 6 bases and J dropped 6 bases, with 12 bases sitting between them. In germline, CDR1 is DFQATT, CDR2 SNEGSKA (reference sequence). The CDR3 totals 12 residues.

This clonotype was observed a few times. CDR3 nucleotide sequence: TGTGCCATCAGTGCCCAACTAGCGGGAGACCAAGAGACCCAGTACTTC. It encodes CAISAQLAGDQETQYF. The chain employs TRBV10-3 and TRBJ2-5; 11 nucleotides align to TRBD2. After removal of 4 bases from V and 0 bases from J, the junction contained 4 bases not matched to a gene. Per germline, CDR1 ENHRY and CDR2 SYGVKD. There are 16 residues in the CDR3.

The chain has TRBV6-1 and TRBJ2-5; 7 nucleotides line up with TRBD2. The CDR3 runs to 13 residues. From germline, CDR1 is MNHNS and CDR2 SASEGT. The junction had 7 bases not matched to a gene; V was cut back by 11 bases and J by 1 base. The CDR3 sequence is CALRPSGQETQYF. The DNA of the CDR3 is TGTGCCCTCCGGCCTAGCGGCCAAGAGACCCAGTACTTC.

This clonotype was recorded a few times. The chain is built from TRBV18 and TRBJ2-7; TRBD2 is a possible D gene (5 bases). This CDR3 comprises 12 residues. Deletions cut 3 bases from V and 5 bases from J, with 8 bases between. Germline V gene lookup returns CDR1 KGHSH and CDR2 LQKENI. The CDR3 DNA is TGTGCCAGCTCACCCTACGGGGACGAGCAGTACTTC. Translated: CASSPYGDEQYF.

The V and J genes are TRBV3-1 and TRBJ2-3; 7 nucleotides align to TRBD2. Germline V gene data show CDR1 as LGHDT and CDR2 as YNNKEL (reference sequence). The CDR3 covers 15 residues. The ends lost 3 bases at V and 8 bases at J; junction bases unmatched: 11. The CDR3 nucleotides read TGTGCCAGCAGCCAGAACCCGACTAGCCTGGGTACGCAGTATTTT. Translated: CASSQNPTSLGTQYF.

This clonotype was observed many times. The rearrangement joins TRBV20-1 to TRBJ2-1, with D perhaps TRBD1 (5 bases). The CDR3 spans 13 residues. The V gene lost 5 bases and the J gene lost 0 bases, with 8 bases spanning the gap. Germline lookup yields CDR1 DFQATT and CDR2 SNEGSKA (reference sequence). CDR3 loop: CSAVRVSYNEQFF. Here the CDR3 DNA reads TGCAGTGCTGTCAGGGTCTCCTACAATGAGCAGTTCTTC.

This clonotype occurred many times. The DNA for the CDR3 is TGTGCCAGCAGCCGAGCGGGAGGCGTTATAGATACGCAGTATTTT. It encodes CASSRAGGVIDTQYF. This sequence joins TRBV12-3 or TRBV12-4 and TRBJ2-3; 9 positions agree with TRBD2. This CDR3 spans 15 amino acids. V lost 6 bases and J lost 5; bases outside the gene matches: 9.

Only a few counts were recorded for this clonotype. The J gene is TRBJ1-4, the V gene TRBV30; tentative D call: TRBD1 (5 bases). The germline V gene encodes CDR1 GTSNPN and CDR2 SVGIG (reference sequence). This CDR3 comprises 14 residues. V shed 3 bases and J shed 8 bases, with 16 bases lying between them. CDR3 residues: CAWSGQGGNEKLFF. CDR3 DNA: TGTGCCTGGAGCGGGCAGGGCGGAAACGAAAAACTGTTTTTT.

This clonotype was seen at least ten times. V is TRBV11-1 and J is TRBJ2-6; D uncertain. V was clipped by 4 bases and J by 0 bases, with 4 bases between them. The CDR3 is 14 residues long. Germline CDR1 is SGHAT and CDR2 is FQDESV (reference sequence). CDR3 residues: CASSSDSGANVLTF. The CDR3 DNA is TGTGCCAGCAGCTCGGACTCTGGGGCCAACGTCCTGACTTTC.

This clonotype was seen repeatedly, ten times or more. The V call is TRBV12-3 or TRBV12-4, the J call TRBJ2-1, with 8 bases identical to TRBD1. This CDR3 region has 13 residues. V shed 6 bases and J 9 bases; nucleotides not matched to a gene: 7. DNA of the CDR3: TGTGCCAGCAGACCCACAGGGGGGAGTGAGCAGTTCTTC. Translating gives CASRPTGGSEQFF.